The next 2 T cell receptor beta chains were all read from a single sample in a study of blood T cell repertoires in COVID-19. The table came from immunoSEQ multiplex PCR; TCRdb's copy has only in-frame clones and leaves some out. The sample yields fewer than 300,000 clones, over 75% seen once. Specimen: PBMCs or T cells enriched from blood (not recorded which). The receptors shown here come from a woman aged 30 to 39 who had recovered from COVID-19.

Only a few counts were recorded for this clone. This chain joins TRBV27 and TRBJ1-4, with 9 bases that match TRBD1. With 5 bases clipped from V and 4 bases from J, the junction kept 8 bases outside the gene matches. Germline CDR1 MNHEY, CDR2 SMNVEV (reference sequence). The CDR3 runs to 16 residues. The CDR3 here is CASSHRPGQGNEKLFF. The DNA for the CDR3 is TGTGCCAGCAGTCACCGCCCGGGACAGGGTAATGAAAAACTGTTTTTT.

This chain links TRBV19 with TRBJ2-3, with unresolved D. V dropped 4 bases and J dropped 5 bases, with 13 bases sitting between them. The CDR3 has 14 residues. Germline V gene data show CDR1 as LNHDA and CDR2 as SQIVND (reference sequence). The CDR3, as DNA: TGTGCCAGTAGTAACCTACAGCCTGGAGATACGCAGTATTTT. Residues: CASSNLQPGDTQYF.